This TCR beta chain was recorded in a study of tumor-infiltrating lymphocytes in glioblastoma multiforme. The study's findings and limits: Just one glioblastoma patient contributed to the TCR-mutation comparison. Clone frequencies may be distorted by unequal TCR transcripts per cell.

In regard to this clonotype: Its antigen is undetermined. One junction end disagrees with the germline gene, perhaps due to a read error.

Multiple V-beta primers and a C-beta primer amplified TCRB from RNA. TCRdb recomputed calls from the multiplex PCR reads with MiXCR, one row per CDR3 protein. In the table there are 13,000 or so distinct CDR3 sequences, around 60% of which are singletons. The CDR3 is 14 residues long. CDR1 and CDR2 from the germline V gene are ENHRY and SYGVKD. The rearrangement joins TRBV10-3 to TRBJ2-7, with D possibly being TRBD1 (6 bases). The sequence was obtained from a male donor with glioblastoma. Sequenced material: brain tumor tissue. CDR3 protein: CAVSEGVGGYEQYF. The CDR3, as DNA: TGTGCCGTCAGTGAGGGGGTTGGGGGTTACGAGCAGTACTTC.